The clone carrying this TCR beta chain was detected ten times or more. The antigen remains unidentified. Specified time point: blood at routine non-recurrence follow-up after resection. Researchers sequenced whole RNA taken from tumor, nontumor lung or frozen PBMC without sorting. CDR1 is MNHEY and CDR2 is SVGEGT in the germline V gene. V was cut by 6 bases and J by 2 bases, with 22 bases left in between. This CDR3 comprises 17 residues. This specimen comes from a study of spatial heterogeneity in lung cancer. Across the study: The follow-up PBMC samples were sequenced whenever they were available. The median time to follow-up was roughly two years after resection.

On each TCR cDNA molecule, a unique molecular identifier was present. TCRdb ran MiXCR on the 5' RACE reads and lists one entry per CDR3 protein. The sample holds more than 95,000 distinct CDR3 sequences, 9.5% to 15% seen once. Study-level findings and limits: Follow-up blood showed ubiquitous expanded tumor TCRs less than blood at resection did.

The source is a male donor with early-stage non-small cell lung cancer. This chain joins TRBV6-2 or TRBV6-3 and TRBJ2-5; D may be TRBD1 (6 bases). The input for sequencing was PBMCs, taken at follow-up. The CDR3, as DNA: TGTGCCAGCAGCCCTTTAGGCGGACAGCGATCTCAAGAGACCCAGTACTTC. It encodes CASSPLGGQRSQETQYF.